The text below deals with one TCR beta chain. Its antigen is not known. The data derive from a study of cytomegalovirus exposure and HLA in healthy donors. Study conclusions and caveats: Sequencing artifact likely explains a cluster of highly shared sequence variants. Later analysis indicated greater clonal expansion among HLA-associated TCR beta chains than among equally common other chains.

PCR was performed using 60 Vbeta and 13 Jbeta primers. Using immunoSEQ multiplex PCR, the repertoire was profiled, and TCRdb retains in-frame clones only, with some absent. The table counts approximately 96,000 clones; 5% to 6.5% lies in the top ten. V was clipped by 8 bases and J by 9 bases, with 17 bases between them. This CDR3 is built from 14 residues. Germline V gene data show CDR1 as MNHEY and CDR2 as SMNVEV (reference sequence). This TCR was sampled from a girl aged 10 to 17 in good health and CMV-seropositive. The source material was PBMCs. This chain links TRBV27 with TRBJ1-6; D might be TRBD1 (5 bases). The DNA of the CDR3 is TGTGCCAGCGGCGTTCGGGGGGGTGTTTCACCCCTCCACTTT. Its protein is CASGVRGGVSPLHF.